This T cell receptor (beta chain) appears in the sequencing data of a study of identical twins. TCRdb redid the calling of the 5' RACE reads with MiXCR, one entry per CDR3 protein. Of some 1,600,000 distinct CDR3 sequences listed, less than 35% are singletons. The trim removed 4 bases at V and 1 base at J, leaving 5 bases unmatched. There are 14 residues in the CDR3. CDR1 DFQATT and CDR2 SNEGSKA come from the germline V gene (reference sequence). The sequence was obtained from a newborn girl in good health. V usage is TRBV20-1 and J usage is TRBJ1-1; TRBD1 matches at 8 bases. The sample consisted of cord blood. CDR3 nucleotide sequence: TGCAGTGCTATACCGACAGGGGCGAACACTGAAGCTTTCTTT. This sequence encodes CSAIPTGANTEAFF.